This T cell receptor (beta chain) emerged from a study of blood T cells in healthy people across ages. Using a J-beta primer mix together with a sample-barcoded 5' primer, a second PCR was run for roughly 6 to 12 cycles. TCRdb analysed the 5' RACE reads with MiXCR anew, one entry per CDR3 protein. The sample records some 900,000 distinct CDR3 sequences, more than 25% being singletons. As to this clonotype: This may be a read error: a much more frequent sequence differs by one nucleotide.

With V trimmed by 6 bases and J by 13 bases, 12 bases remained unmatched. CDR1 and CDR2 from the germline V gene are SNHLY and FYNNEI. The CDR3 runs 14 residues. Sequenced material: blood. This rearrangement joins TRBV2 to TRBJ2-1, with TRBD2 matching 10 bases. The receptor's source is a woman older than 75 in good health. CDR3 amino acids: CASSLTSGEETQFF. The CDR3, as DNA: TGTGCCAGCAGCCTTACTAGCGGGGAAGAGACCCAGTTCTTC.